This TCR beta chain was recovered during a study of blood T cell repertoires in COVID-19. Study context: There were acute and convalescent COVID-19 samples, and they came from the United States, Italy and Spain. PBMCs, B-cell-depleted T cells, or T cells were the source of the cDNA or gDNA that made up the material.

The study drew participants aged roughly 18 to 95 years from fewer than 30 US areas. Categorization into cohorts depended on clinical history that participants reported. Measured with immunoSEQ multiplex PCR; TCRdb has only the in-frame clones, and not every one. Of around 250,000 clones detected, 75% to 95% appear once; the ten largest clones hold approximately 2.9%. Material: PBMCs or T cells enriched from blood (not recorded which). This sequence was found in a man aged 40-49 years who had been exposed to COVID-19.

The CDR3 is CASSGQGESPLHF. In DNA, the CDR3 is TGTGCCAGCAGTGGACAGGGGGAATCACCCCTCCACTTT. The chain has TRBV6-2 or TRBV6-3 and TRBJ1-6; 10 bases match TRBD1. Germline V gives CDR1 MNHEY, CDR2 SVGEGT. This CDR3 contains 13 residues. Trimming took 5 bases from V and 10 from J; bases not matched to a gene: 2.